This T cell receptor beta chain derives from a study of identical twins. Study observations and caveats: Low generation probability was overrepresented in out-of-frame alpha sequences shared by twins. Out-of-frame beta chain sequences displayed weaker excess sharing between twins. The study drew conclusions from cross-sectional statistical analysis, not from following the same donors. While abundant cord blood beta clonotypes carried fewer insertions, memory repertoires showed no such pattern.

This clonotype was seen more than once but under ten times. Its antigen is currently unknown. A single record per CDR3 protein comes from TCRdb applying MiXCR to the 5' RACE reads. In the table there are hundreds of thousands of distinct CDR3 sequences, over 5% of which are singletons. This CDR3 comprises 15 residues. Per the germline V gene, CDR1 is MNHEY and CDR2 is SMNVEV (reference sequence). The germline V and J ends were trimmed by 0 bases and 7 bases, with 15 bases remaining between them. The V call is TRBV27, the J call TRBJ2-5; D is perhaps TRBD1 (5 bases). The TCR was taken from a man younger than 35 in good health. Sequencing used naive T cells sorted from blood. The CDR3: CASSLSGQAPRTQYF. In DNA, the CDR3 is TGTGCCAGCAGTTTATCGGGGCAGGCGCCGCGGACCCAGTACTTC.